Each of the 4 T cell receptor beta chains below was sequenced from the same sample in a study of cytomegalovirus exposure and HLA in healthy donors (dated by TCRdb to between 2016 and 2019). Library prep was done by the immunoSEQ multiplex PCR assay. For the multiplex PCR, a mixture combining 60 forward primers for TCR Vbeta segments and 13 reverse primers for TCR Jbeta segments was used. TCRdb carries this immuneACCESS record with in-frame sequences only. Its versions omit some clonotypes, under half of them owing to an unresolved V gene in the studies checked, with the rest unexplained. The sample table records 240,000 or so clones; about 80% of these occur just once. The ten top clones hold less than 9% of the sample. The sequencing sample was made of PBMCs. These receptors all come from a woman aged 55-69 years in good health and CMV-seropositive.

CDR3 DNA: TGTGCCAGCAGTTACTCGAGCGGGAGGGCCGGGGAGACCCAGTACTTC. As protein: CASSYSSGRAGETQYF. The V gene is TRBV6-5, the J gene TRBJ2-5, with 10 bases lining up with TRBD2. There are 16 residues in the CDR3. Trimming took 0 bases from V and 5 from J; bases not matched to a gene: 6. Germline V gene lookup returns CDR1 MNHEY and CDR2 SVGAGI.

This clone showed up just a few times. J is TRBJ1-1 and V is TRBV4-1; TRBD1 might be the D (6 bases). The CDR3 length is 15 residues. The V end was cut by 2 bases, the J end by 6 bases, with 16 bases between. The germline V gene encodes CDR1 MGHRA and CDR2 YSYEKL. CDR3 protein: CASSQLSGGGPEAFF. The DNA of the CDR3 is TGCGCCAGCAGCCAACTTAGCGGGGGGGGCCCTGAAGCTTTCTTT.

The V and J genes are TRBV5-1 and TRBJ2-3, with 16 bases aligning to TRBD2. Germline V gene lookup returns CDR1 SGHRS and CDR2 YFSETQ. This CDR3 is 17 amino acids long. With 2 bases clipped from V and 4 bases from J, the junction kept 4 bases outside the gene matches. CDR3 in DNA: TGCGCCAGCAGCTTCTCGGGACTAGCGGGAGGGGCAGATACGCAGTATTTT. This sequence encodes CASSFSGLAGGADTQYF.

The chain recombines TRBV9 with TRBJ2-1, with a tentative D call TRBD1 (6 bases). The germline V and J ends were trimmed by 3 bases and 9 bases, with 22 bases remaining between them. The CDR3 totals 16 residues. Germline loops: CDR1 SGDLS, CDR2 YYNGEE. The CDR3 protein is CASSGGSDTSRGEQFF. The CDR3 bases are TGTGCCAGCAGCGGGGGATCCGACACTTCCAGGGGTGAGCAGTTCTTC. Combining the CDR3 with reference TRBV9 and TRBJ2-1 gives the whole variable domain DSGVTQTPKHLITATGQRVTLRCSPRSGDLSVYWYQQSLDQGLQFLIQYYNGEERAKGNILERFSAQQFPDLHSELNLSSLELGDSALYFCASSGGSDTSRGEQFFGPGTRLTVL.